The 27 T cell receptor beta chains in this list originate from one sample, sequenced in a study of blood T cells in healthy people across ages. The authors ran a second PCR of about 6 to 11 cycles using a sample-barcoded 5' primer and a J-beta primer mix. MiXCR was run by TCRdb on the 5' RACE reads, yielding one entry per CDR3 protein. The profile shows 1,800,000 or so distinct CDR3 sequences, about two fifths of them singletons. The sample was blood. These TCRs come from a human donor in good health.

The chain has TRBV7-2 and TRBJ1-4, with 8 nucleotides matching TRBD1. CDR1 and CDR2 (germline): SGHTA, FQGNSA. V lost 4 bases and J lost 4; bases outside the gene matches: 5. This CDR3 contains 15 residues. The CDR3 region is CASSSSGGNNEKLFF. Here the CDR3 DNA reads TGTGCCAGCAGCTCCTCAGGGGGCAATAATGAAAAACTGTTTTTT.

The chain combines TRBV29-1 with TRBJ2-7; D not resolved. The germline gives CDR1 SQVTM, CDR2 ANQGSEA. Trimming removed 5 bases at V and 1 base at J, with 9 bases between. The CDR3 length is 12 residues. Written as DNA, the CDR3 is TGCAGCGTTACGACTGAATCCTACGAGCAGTACTTC. As protein: CSVTTESYEQYF.

This clonotype occurred a few times. This sequence joins TRBV7-2 and TRBJ2-4; possibly TRBD2 for D (5 bases). The V gene's germline CDR1 is SGHTA and CDR2 FQGNSA. V was trimmed by 5 bases and J by 0 bases, leaving 20 bases between them. The CDR3 consists of 18 residues. CDR3 in amino acids: CASSPPPRGGLAKNIQYF. The CDR3 DNA follows: TGTGCCAGCAGCCCTCCCCCTCGTGGAGGATTAGCCAAAAACATTCAGTACTTC. Drawing the rest from reference TRBV7-2 and TRBJ2-4, the complete variable domain is GAGVSQSPSNKVTEKGKDVELRCDPISGHTALYWYRQSLGQGLEFLIYFQGNSAPDKSGLPSDRFSAERTGGSVSTLTIQRTQQEDSAVYLCASSPPPRGGLAKNIQYFGAGTRLSVL.

This clonotype was seen a handful of times. CDR3 region: CASSQVGVSLDEQFF. In DNA, the CDR3 is TGCGCCAGCAGCCAAGTAGGAGTTTCACTCGATGAGCAGTTCTTC. This chain links TRBV4-1 with TRBJ2-1, with D uncertain. CDR1 is MGHRA and CDR2 is YSYEKL in the germline V gene. V lost 1 base, J lost 8 bases, and 15 bases lay in between. CDR3 size: 15 residues.

CDR3 bases: TGTGCCAGCAGTGGCCCCCGACAGCCCCAGCATTTT. Translating it yields CASSGPRQPQHF. The chain combines TRBV2 with TRBJ1-5; no clear D gene. CDR1 SNHLY and CDR2 FYNNEI come from the germline V gene. The CDR3 runs to 12 residues. The V and J ends lost 4 bases and 7 bases respectively, with 8 bases between them.

This rearrangement joins TRBV5-1 to TRBJ2-4; tentative D call: TRBD1 (6 bases). Germline-derived CDR1 and CDR2 are SGHRS and YFSETQ. The length of the CDR3 is 14 residues. V was clipped by 7 bases and J by 7 bases, with 18 bases between them. In DNA form, the CDR3 reads TGCGCCAGCCAAGTACGGGCAGGGGTGAACATTCAGTACTTC. Protein product: CASQVRAGVNIQYF.

This clonotype was seen a single time. The V call is TRBV20-1, the J call TRBJ1-5; D is ambiguous. CDR1 and CDR2 from the germline V gene are DFQATT and SNEGSKA (reference sequence). Deletions cut 5 bases from V and 3 bases from J, with 11 bases between. The CDR3 spans 13 residues. The CDR3 bases are TGCAGTGCTGCCCGGGGAGTCAATCAGCCCCAGCATTTT. Translation: CSAARGVNQPQHF.

The chain employs TRBV20-1 and TRBJ1-5; D perhaps matches TRBD1 (6 bases). V lost 6 bases to trimming and J lost 3 bases, with 24 bases between them. There are 17 residues in the CDR3. Germline V gene sequence: CDR1 DFQATT, CDR2 SNEGSKA (reference sequence). CDR3 sequence reads: CSAPIAPWRGFNQPQHF. CDR3 coding DNA: TGCAGTGCCCCAATAGCCCCTTGGAGGGGGTTCAATCAGCCCCAGCATTTT.

The chain uses TRBV27 and TRBJ2-7, with TRBD2 matching over 8 bases. The CDR3 consists of 16 residues. The trim removed 8 bases at V and 2 bases at J, leaving 14 bases unmatched. Per germline, CDR1 MNHEY and CDR2 SMNVEV (reference sequence). CDR3 DNA sequence: TGTGCCAGCTCCCCGCCTGGGGTAGCGGGGACCTACGAGCAGTACTTC. Its protein is CASSPPGVAGTYEQYF.

This rearrangement joins TRBV9 to TRBJ2-5; weak D call: TRBD2 (6 bases). This CDR3 has 16 amino acids. Trimming removed 1 base at V and 1 base at J, with 14 bases between. The germline V gene has CDR1 SGDLS and CDR2 YYNGEE. The CDR3 spells CASSVSLGGAQETQYF. Written as DNA, the CDR3 is TGTGCCAGCAGCGTATCCTTGGGGGGAGCCCAAGAGACCCAGTACTTC.

With respect to this clonotype: A read error may produce the germline difference seen at one junction end. CDR3 in amino acids: CSVGKNVQANYGYTF. For the CDR3, the DNA is TGCAGCGTTGGCAAGAATGTACAGGCTAACTATGGCTATACCTTC. This sequence joins TRBV29-1 and TRBJ1-2; TRBD1 might be the D (5 bases). CDR1 is SQVTM, CDR2 ANQGSEA, per germline. CDR3 length: 15 residues.

This clonotype was found a few times. The rearrangement links TRBV4-1 to TRBJ2-7; possibly TRBD1 for D (6 bases). The CDR3 loop spans 15 amino acids. The ends were cut back, 1 base at V and 1 base at J, with 11 bases in the middle. CDR1 MGHRA and CDR2 YSYEKL come from the germline V gene. This chain's CDR3 is CASSQGTALSYEQYF. CDR3 in DNA: TGCGCCAGCAGCCAAGGGACAGCCCTTTCCTACGAGCAGTACTTC.

The rearrangement links TRBV7-2 to TRBJ2-3; no clear D gene. Germline CDR1 is SGHTA and CDR2 is FQGNSA. V shed 6 bases and J shed 0 bases, with 10 bases lying between them. CDR3 length: 14 residues. The CDR3 loop reads CASRPKQSTDTQYF. CDR3 in DNA: TGTGCCAGCAGACCAAAACAGAGCACAGATACGCAGTATTTT.

The chain recombines TRBV20-1 with TRBJ1-2; 9 bases fit TRBD1. The CDR3 has 13 residues. Per germline, CDR1 DFQATT and CDR2 SNEGSKA (reference sequence). V shed 0 bases and J 6 bases; nucleotides not matched to a gene: 2. The CDR3 is CSARERDRDGYTF. The CDR3, as DNA: TGCAGTGCTAGAGAGAGGGACAGGGATGGCTACACCTTC.

The chain joins TRBV4-1 to TRBJ2-7; 7 bases agree with TRBD2. The trim removed 5 bases at V and 4 bases at J, leaving 8 bases unmatched. CDR1 is MGHRA and CDR2 is YSYEKL in the germline V gene. The CDR3 contains 14 residues. CDR3 nucleotides: TGCGCCAGCAGCATAGGACTAGGCGGGTACGAGCAGTACTTC. Residues: CASSIGLGGYEQYF.

CDR3 in DNA: TGTGCCAGCACTGGACTAGCGGGGGGTTACAATGAGCAGTTCTTC. Its protein product is CASTGLAGGYNEQFF. The chain carries TRBV6-5 and TRBJ2-1; TRBD2 agrees at 14 bases. This CDR3 is 15 amino acids long. The germline CDR1 and CDR2 sequences are MNHEY and SVGAGI. The trim removed 7 bases at V and 4 bases at J, leaving 3 bases unmatched.

The chain carries TRBV12-3 or TRBV12-4 and TRBJ1-5; unclear D gene. Trimming shortened V by 2 bases and J by 12 bases, and 11 bases separated the two germline ends. CDR3 length: 12 residues. Here the CDR3 reads CASSLYPTHQHF. In DNA form, the CDR3 reads TGTGCCAGCAGTTTATATCCGACACACCAGCATTTT.

The table lists this clonotype with a few counts. The chain is built from TRBV5-1 and TRBJ2-1, with TRBD1 matching over 9 bases. The V gene end was trimmed by 3 bases and the J gene end by 5 bases; junction bases not matched to a gene: 6. Germline V CDR1 and CDR2: SGHRS, YFSETQ. CDR3 length equals 15 residues. The CDR3 nucleotides read TGCGCCAGCAGCTCCGGGACAGGGAAGAACAATGAGCAGTTCTTC. Protein product: CASSSGTGKNNEQFF.

The chain has TRBV3-1 and TRBJ2-7, with D possibly matching TRBD1 (7 bases). The V end was cut by 0 bases, the J end by 3 bases, with 15 bases between. This CDR3 contains 16 residues. CDR1 LGHDT and CDR2 YNNKEL come from the germline V gene (reference sequence). The CDR3 sequence: CASSQDLTGRDYEQYF. The CDR3 DNA reads as TGTGCCAGCAGCCAAGACCTGACAGGGCGGGACTACGAGCAGTACTTC.

This clonotype was counted a few times. V gene TRBV20-1 combines with J gene TRBJ1-2; D is unclear. This CDR3 comprises 13 residues. CDR1 and CDR2 (germline): DFQATT, SNEGSKA (reference sequence). Trimming took off 1 base at V and 8 bases at J, with 14 bases between the two ends. DNA of the CDR3: TGCAGTGCTAGAGTTGCGGGCTTCGGGGGCTACACCTTC. Protein product: CSARVAGFGGYTF.

This rearrangement joins TRBV20-1 to TRBJ2-7; no reliable D call. The V end lost 3 bases, the J end lost 3 bases, and 15 bases lay between the germline ends. The CDR3 has 14 amino acids. Per germline, CDR1 DFQATT and CDR2 SNEGSKA (reference sequence). CDR3 DNA sequence: TGCAGTGCTAGTCCTCGGGCAGGCCTCTACGAGCAGTACTTC. This encodes CSASPRAGLYEQYF.

This rearrangement joins TRBV11-2 to TRBJ1-1; 7 bases agree with TRBD1. This CDR3 comprises 17 residues. V lost 1 base to trimming and J lost 3 bases; unmatched junction nucleotides: 11. CDR1 is SGHAT and CDR2 is FQNNGV in the germline V gene. The CDR3 coding sequence is TGTGCCAGCAGCTTAGCCCCCAGGGGGGATGGGGACACTGAAGCTTTCTTT. This gives the protein CASSLAPRGDGDTEAFF.

The CDR3 region has the DNA TGTGCCAGCAGCTCCCCGGTAGGGCTCCCCTACGAGCAGTACTTC. Its protein product is CASSSPVGLPYEQYF. This chain uses TRBV7-2 with TRBJ2-7, with no clear D. Germline CDR1 reads SGHTA; CDR2 reads FQGNSA. Trimming removed 4 bases at V and 2 bases at J, with 15 bases between. CDR3 size: 15 residues.

This clonotype came up a few times. Written as DNA, the CDR3 is TGCAGTGCTAGTGACAGGCAGTCAGATACGCAGTATTTT. This codes for CSASDRQSDTQYF. The chain links TRBV20-1 to TRBJ2-3; TRBD1 is a possible D gene (6 bases). Germline values: CDR1 DFQATT, CDR2 SNEGSKA (reference sequence). This CDR3 has 13 amino acids. Trimming removed 3 bases from V and 4 bases from J, with 11 bases in between.

V and J are TRBV15 and TRBJ1-5; D not resolved. Germline V gene lookup returns CDR1 LNHNV and CDR2 YYDKDF (reference sequence). The CDR3 runs 13 residues. Trimming shortened V by 6 bases and J by 6 bases, and 12 bases separated the two germline ends. The CDR3 DNA is TGTGCCACCAGTGGGATTCTGATTCAGCCCCAGCATTTT. Translation gives CATSGILIQPQHF.

This clonotype has more than one count but fewer than ten. The chain joins TRBV5-6 to TRBJ2-1; 10 positions agree with TRBD2. Germline V lookup: CDR1 SGHDT, CDR2 YYEEEE. Trimming removed 0 bases from V and 8 bases from J; junction bases left unmatched: 11. The CDR3 sequence is 17 residues long. The CDR3 sequence is CASSLAPSGGRLDEQFF. The CDR3 DNA reads as TGTGCCAGCAGCTTGGCCCCTAGCGGGGGCCGCCTGGATGAGCAGTTCTTC.

The chain employs TRBV29-1 and TRBJ1-2, with D hard to call. The germline V gene has CDR1 SQVTM and CDR2 ANQGSEA. Trimming pared 4 bases from V and 1 base from J, leaving 10 bases between. The CDR3 consists of 13 residues. Written as DNA, the CDR3 is TGCAGCGTTGCGGAGAGGGATAACTATGGCTACACCTTC. This translates into CSVAERDNYGYTF.